The 14 T cell receptor beta chains reported below all come from one sample, sequenced in a study of OX40 agonist ivuxolimab in advanced cancers. TCRdb keeps only in-frame clones here, not all; method: immunoSEQ multiplex PCR. The sample shows under 20,000 clones, just over 85% of them seen only once. This sample comprised CD4+ or CD8+ T cells sorted from blood, obtained in a trial of the OX40 agonist ivuxolimab. Receptor source: an adult with an advanced solid tumor such as melanoma, head and neck, liver or kidney cancer.

In its sample, this clone is large. The J gene is TRBJ1-5, the V gene TRBV19; 10 positions agree with TRBD1. Germline V gene data show CDR1 as LNHDA and CDR2 as SQIVND (reference sequence). The J segment lost 3 bases and the V segment lost 5 bases, leaving 4 bases of the junction unmatched. This CDR3 has 15 amino acids. Here the CDR3 DNA reads TGTGCCAGTAGTGCCGGGACAGGGGTCAATCAGCCCCAGCATTTT. This translates into CASSAGTGVNQPQHF. The complete variable domain, with remaining parts taken from reference TRBV19 and TRBJ1-5, reads DGGITQSPKYLFRKEGQNVTLSCEQNLNHDAMYWYRQDPGQGLRLIYYSQIVNDFQKGDIAEGYSVSREKKESFPLTVTSAQKNPTAFYLCASSAGTGVNQPQHFGDGTRLSIL.

This chain joins TRBV19 and TRBJ2-7; D remains unclear. The germline V gene encodes CDR1 LNHDA and CDR2 SQIVND (reference sequence). This CDR3 has 15 amino acids. The V end lost 1 base, the J end lost 0 bases, and 10 bases lay between the germline ends. CDR3 DNA: TGTGCCAGTAGTATAGCGGCCCGCACCTCCTACGAGCAGTACTTC. Residues: CASSIAARTSYEQYF.

This clone was found once. The gene calls are TRBV19 and TRBJ1-5, with TRBD1 matching 8 bases. Per the germline V gene, CDR1 is LNHDA and CDR2 is SQIVND (reference sequence). Unmatched junction bases numbered 6, after V lost 8 bases and J lost 0 bases. This CDR3 is 15 amino acids long. The CDR3 loop is CASVGTGHSNQPQHF. The DNA for the CDR3 is TGTGCCAGTGTAGGGACAGGCCATAGCAATCAGCCCCAGCATTTT.

For the CDR3, the DNA is TGTGCCAGCAGTGAGGACAGGGGCTTGGAGACCCAGTACTTC. This encodes CASSEDRGLETQYF. The rearrangement links TRBV2 to TRBJ2-5, with 9 bases matching TRBD1. Germline V gene lookup returns CDR1 SNHLY and CDR2 FYNNEI. V gave up 3 bases and J gave up 5 bases; unmatched junction bases: 4. The CDR3 totals 14 residues.

This chain connects TRBV30 to TRBJ1-2, with a weak D call TRBD1 (5 bases). CDR3 length equals 13 residues. V was pared by 3 bases and J by 1 base, with 9 bases between. CDR1 GTSNPN and CDR2 SVGIG come from the germline V gene (reference sequence). CDR3 DNA sequence: TGTGCCTGGAGCCTCGACAGTAACTATGGCTACACCTTC. Residues: CAWSLDSNYGYTF.

This clone was seen just once. This chain uses TRBV6-5 with TRBJ2-2, with D possibly TRBD2 on 5 matching bases. V lost 0 bases and J lost 3, with 8 bases in between. The CDR3 totals 15 residues. Germline CDR1 is MNHEY and CDR2 is SVGAGI. The chain's CDR3 is CASSYSSGYTGELFF. CDR3 nucleotide sequence: TGTGCCAGCAGTTACTCCAGCGGATACACCGGGGAGCTGTTTTTT.

This clone was counted once. The V gene is TRBV7-8, the J gene TRBJ2-1; D not certain. V lost 0 bases, J lost 3 bases, and 12 bases lay in between. Germline-derived CDR1 and CDR2 are SGHVS and FQNEAQ. The CDR3 loop spans 16 amino acids. CDR3 nucleotide sequence: TGTGCCAGCAGCTTAGCAGGTCGGAAGTACTACAATGAGCAGTTCTTC. It specifies CASSLAGRKYYNEQFF.

The chain employs TRBV7-9 and TRBJ2-3; 7 nucleotides agree with TRBD1. Germline CDR1 reads SEHNR; CDR2 reads FQNEAQ (reference sequence). Losses at the gene ends were 5 bases for V and 2 bases for J; bases not matched to a gene: 10. This CDR3 has 16 amino acids. CDR3 in DNA: TGTGCCAGCAGCCCTAGGGACAGCATAAACACAGATACGCAGTATTTT. Its translation: CASSPRDSINTDTQYF.

The V and J genes are TRBV9 and TRBJ2-3, with a tentative D call TRBD2 (5 bases). CDR1 is SGDLS and CDR2 is YYNGEE in the germline V gene. This CDR3 is 14 amino acids long. The V gene lost 3 bases and the J gene lost 1 base, with 9 bases spanning the gap. The CDR3 DNA sequence: TGTGCCAGCAGCGATGGACTCCGCACAGATACGCAGTATTTT. Amino acids: CASSDGLRTDTQYF.

The chain couples TRBV27 to TRBJ2-7; possible D gene TRBD1, 5 bases. CDR1 is MNHEY and CDR2 is SMNVEV in the germline V gene (reference sequence). The CDR3 covers 13 residues. V lost 3 bases and J lost 5, with 11 bases in between. The CDR3 DNA reads as TGTGCCAGCAGTTTTGGGGCAGGGAACGAGCAGTACTTC. Translating gives CASSFGAGNEQYF.

J is TRBJ2-7 and V is TRBV27; D uncertain. Germline values: CDR1 MNHEY, CDR2 SMNVEV (reference sequence). The length of the CDR3 is 15 residues. V was shortened by 3 bases and J by 4 bases, with 16 bases between the two germline ends. CDR3 amino acids: CASSLTHFGGYEQYF. CDR3 in DNA: TGTGCCAGCAGTTTGACTCATTTCGGTGGGTACGAGCAGTACTTC.

This chain links TRBV29-1 with TRBJ2-5; D call uncertain. V lost 5 bases and J lost 0, with 10 bases in between. The germline V gene encodes CDR1 SQVTM and CDR2 ANQGSEA. The CDR3 covers 13 residues. Here the CDR3 DNA reads TGCAGCGTTCTTGAAGAAAACCAAGAGACCCAGTACTTC. It yields the protein CSVLEENQETQYF.

V is TRBV19 and J is TRBJ2-1, with 7 bases matching TRBD1. J lost 8 bases, V lost 9 bases, and 13 bases had no gene match. Germline CDR1 is LNHDA and CDR2 is SQIVND (reference sequence). This CDR3 is built from 14 residues. The CDR3 spells CASRGWVPYDEQFF. The DNA of the CDR3 is TGTGCCAGCAGGGGGTGGGTGCCTTACGATGAGCAGTTCTTC.

The genes are TRBV7-4 and TRBJ1-1; D gene uncertain. CDR1 SGHVT and CDR2 SQSDAQ come from the germline V gene. The V end lost 6 bases, the J end lost 0 bases, and 11 bases lay between the germline ends. The CDR3 runs 14 residues. CDR3 coding DNA: TGTGCCAGCAGTCTGTCTGAGTTGAACACTGAAGCTTTCTTT. It yields the protein CASSLSELNTEAFF.